This T cell receptor beta chain was retrieved from a study of response to subunit inactivated influenza vaccine. This clonotype has only a few counts. What it binds is not known. General study findings and limits: Each seasonal influenza vaccination, the authors suggested, recruits few new T cells.

TCRdb passed the RT-PCR reads through MiXCR, listing each CDR3 protein once. The sample lists about 500,000 distinct CDR3 sequences, 16% occurring once. The origin of this receptor is a man in his fifties or sixties who received an inactivated influenza vaccine. The sequencing here drew on CD4+ T cells sorted from PBMCs, taken around 25 months after vaccination.

As DNA, the CDR3 is TGTGCCAGCAGTTACTCGTGGGTGCTGGGCGAGCAGTACTTC. Translated: CASSYSWVLGEQYF. The rearrangement uses TRBV6-5 and TRBJ2-7; D is unresolved. CDR1 and CDR2 (germline): MNHEY, SVGAGI. Trimming took 0 bases from V and 6 from J, leaving 12 bases between them. CDR3 length: 14 residues.